This T cell receptor beta chain was observed in a study of shared clonotypes between healthy human individuals. Study results and caveats: Blood was the sole source, and tissue repertoires probably differ. It was expected that sequencing depth would affect clonotype sharing among donors.

This clone was detected only once. Its antigen remains unidentified. Every subset's genomic DNA went evenly onto several immunoSEQ plates. Under the authors' procedure: Junction-only immunoSEQ sequences carried no quality scores, so filtering differed. TCRdb's table, derived via immunoSEQ multiplex PCR, lists solely in-frame clones and lacks some. V and J calls and clone size come straight from that table; D and trimming were deduced from the DNA. This table has millions of clones, about 92% appearing once. Trimming cost V 5 bases and J 0 bases; bases outside gene matches: 3. This CDR3 spans 14 amino acids. Per the germline V gene, CDR1 is SEHNR and CDR2 is FQNEAQ (reference sequence). Naive CD8 cells, CD45RO-negative and positively selected for CCR7, excluded terminally differentiated effector memory CD45RA+ cells.

The chain carries TRBV7-9 and TRBJ2-7; 8 bases are a match to TRBD2. The sequencing sample was made of naive CD8+ T cells from PBMCs. This receptor was identified in a man between 18 and 35 years old in good health. Some clones in this sample may be carry-over from other donors' samples. CDR3 DNA: TGTGCCAGCAGCGTTAGCGGGGACTCCTACGAGCAGTACTTC. Amino acids: CASSVSGDSYEQYF. Together with reference TRBV7-9 and TRBJ2-7, the CDR3 gives the full variable domain: DTGVSQNPRHKITKRGQNVTFRCDPISEHNRLYWYRQTLGQGPEFLTYFQNEAQLEKSRLLSDRFSAERPKGSFSTLEIQRTEQGDSAMYLCASSVSGDSYEQYFGPGTRLTVT.